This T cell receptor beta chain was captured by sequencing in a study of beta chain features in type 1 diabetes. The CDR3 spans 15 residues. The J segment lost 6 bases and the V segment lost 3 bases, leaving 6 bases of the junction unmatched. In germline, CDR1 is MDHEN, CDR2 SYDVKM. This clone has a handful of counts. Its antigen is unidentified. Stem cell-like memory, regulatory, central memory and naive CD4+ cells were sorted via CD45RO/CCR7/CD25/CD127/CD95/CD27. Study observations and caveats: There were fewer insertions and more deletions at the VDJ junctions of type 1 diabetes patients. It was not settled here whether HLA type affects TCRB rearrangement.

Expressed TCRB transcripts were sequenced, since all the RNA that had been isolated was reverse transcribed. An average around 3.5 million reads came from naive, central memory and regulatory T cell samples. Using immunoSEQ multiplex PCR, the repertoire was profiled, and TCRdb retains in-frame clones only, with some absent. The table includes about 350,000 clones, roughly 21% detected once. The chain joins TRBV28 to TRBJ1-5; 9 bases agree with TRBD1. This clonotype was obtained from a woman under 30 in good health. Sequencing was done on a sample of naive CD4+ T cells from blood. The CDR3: CASSFIQGASQPQHF. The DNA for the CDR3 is TGTGCCAGCAGTTTTATACAGGGGGCTAGTCAGCCCCAGCATTTT.